Each of the 8 T cell receptor beta chains below was sequenced from the same sample in a study of neoadjuvant anti-PD-1 for oral cavity cancer. Generated by immunoSEQ multiplex PCR, the TCRdb table keeps only in-frame clones and is missing some. This table holds over 8,500 clones, approximately 70% found once. The sample consisted of tumor tissue, taken before nivolumab (anti-PD-1) treatment. The receptors derive from a person aged 35 to 85 with oral cavity squamous cell carcinoma.

The genes are TRBV15 and TRBJ2-7; 7 bases map to TRBD1. Per the germline V gene, CDR1 is LNHNV and CDR2 is YYDKDF (reference sequence). The length of the CDR3 is 14 residues. J was trimmed by 1 base and V by 3 bases; bases with no gene match: 3. The CDR3 nucleotides read TGTGCCACCAGCAGGACAGGGTCGTCCTACGAGCAGTACTTC. This translates into CATSRTGSSYEQYF. The full variable domain, rest sourced from reference TRBV15 and TRBJ2-7, is DAMVIQNPRYQVTQFGKPVTLSCSQTLNHNVMYWYQQKSSQAPKLLFHYYDKDFNNEADTPDNFQSRRPNTSFCFLDIRSPGLGDTAMYLCATSRTGSSYEQYFGPGTRLTVT.

This chain joins TRBV6-1 and TRBJ1-5, with a possible D match to TRBD1 (5 bases). CDR3 size: 19 residues. Germline assignment: CDR1 MNHNS and CDR2 SASEGT. Trimming cost V 7 bases and J 7 bases, with 32 bases left between them. The CDR3, as DNA: TGTGCCAGCATTGAGGTCGTTGGGATGAGGTGGGGCTCGGGGCAGCCCCAGCATTTT. It translates to CASIEVVGMRWGSGQPQHF.

The rearrangement joins TRBV2 to TRBJ2-7; 8 nucleotides match TRBD1. CDR3 length: 15 amino acids. Losses at the gene ends were 0 bases for V and 7 bases for J; bases not matched to a gene: 8. The germline CDR1 and CDR2 sequences are SNHLY and FYNNEI. CDR3 loop: CASSEAGQATLEQYF. The CDR3 bases are TGTGCCAGCAGTGAAGCGGGACAGGCTACCCTGGAGCAGTACTTC.

The rearrangement uses TRBV19 and TRBJ2-7; D is uncertain. This CDR3 comprises 13 residues. Germline V gene lookup returns CDR1 LNHDA and CDR2 SQIVND (reference sequence). Trimming took off 1 base at V and 2 bases at J, with 6 bases between the two ends. The CDR3 DNA is TGTGCCAGTAGTATAGCCCGGACCTACGAGCAGTACTTC. Translating gives CASSIARTYEQYF.

The chain employs TRBV7-9 and TRBJ1-1; no clear D gene. The CDR3 sequence is 12 residues long. Germline lookup yields CDR1 SEHNR and CDR2 FQNEAQ (reference sequence). Trimming removed 8 bases from V and 0 bases from J, with 7 bases in between. The CDR3 DNA is TGTGCCAGCGTACTGTTGAACACTGAAGCTTTCTTT. Translation gives CASVLLNTEAFF. The variable domain in full, completed from reference TRBV7-9 and TRBJ1-1, reads DTGVSQNPRHKITKRGQNVTFRCDPISEHNRLYWYRQTLGQGPEFLTYFQNEAQLEKSRLLSDRFSAERPKGSFSTLEIQRTEQGDSAMYLCASVLLNTEAFFGQGTRLTVV.

This chain joins TRBV5-1 and TRBJ2-5; 11 bases align to TRBD2. This CDR3 is 14 amino acids long. Losses at the gene ends were 4 bases for V and 5 bases for J; bases not matched to a gene: 4. Germline V gene lookup returns CDR1 SGHRS and CDR2 YFSETQ. The CDR3 here is CASSTTSGIETQYF. DNA for the CDR3: TGCGCCAGCAGCACGACTAGCGGGATCGAGACCCAGTACTTC.

There are a few counts of this clone. This chain connects TRBV19 to TRBJ1-1; 8 bases are a match to TRBD1. The CDR3 has 15 amino acids. Unmatched junction bases numbered 9, after V lost 3 bases and J lost 6 bases. CDR1 LNHDA and CDR2 SQIVND come from the germline V gene (reference sequence). CDR3 coding DNA: TGTGCCAGTAGTATTTTGGGACAGGTGAAATCTGAAGCTTTCTTT. Encoded protein: CASSILGQVKSEAFF.

This clone came up a few times. The V call is TRBV18, the J call TRBJ1-3; tentative D call: TRBD1 (6 bases). Trimming left V 3 bases short and J 0 bases short, with 15 bases between. This CDR3 has 17 amino acids. Looked up from germline, CDR1 is KGHSH and CDR2 is LQKENI. DNA for the CDR3: TGTGCCAGCTCACCGTGGTCGGGACACGACTCTGGAAACACCATATATTTT. Protein product: CASSPWSGHDSGNTIYF.